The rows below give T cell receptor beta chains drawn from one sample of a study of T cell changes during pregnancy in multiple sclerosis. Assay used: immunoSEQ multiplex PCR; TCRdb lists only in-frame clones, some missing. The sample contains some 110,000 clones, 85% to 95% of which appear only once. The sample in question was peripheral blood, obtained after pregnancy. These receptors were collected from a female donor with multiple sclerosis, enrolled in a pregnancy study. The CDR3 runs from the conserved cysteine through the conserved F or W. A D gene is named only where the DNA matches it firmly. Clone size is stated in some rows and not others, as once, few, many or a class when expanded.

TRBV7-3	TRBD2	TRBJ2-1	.	CASSQGGGRSYNEQFF	TGTGCCAGCAGCCAAGGTGGCGGGAGGTCCTACAATGAGCAGTTCTTC
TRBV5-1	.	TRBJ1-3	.	CASRDNGNTIYF	TGCGCCAGCAGGGACAACGGAAACACCATATATTTT
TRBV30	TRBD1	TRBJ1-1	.	CAWSPGTVTAFF	TGTGCCTGGAGTCCCGGGACAGTGACCGCTTTCTTT
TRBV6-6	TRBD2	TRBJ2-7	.	CASSRTSEGYYEQYF	TGTGCCAGCAGCCGGACTAGTGAGGGCTACTACGAGCAGTACTTC
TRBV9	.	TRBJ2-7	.	CASSAGGPAYEQYF	TGTGCCAGCAGCGCGGGGGGCCCTGCCTACGAGCAGTACTTC
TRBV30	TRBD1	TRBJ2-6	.	CAWSGDSSGANVLTF	TGTGCCTGGAGTGGGGACAGCTCTGGGGCCAACGTCCTGACTTTC
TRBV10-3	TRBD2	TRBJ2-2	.	CAISESGGGTNTGELFF	TGTGCCATCAGTGAGTCGGGGGGGGGAACGAACACCGGGGAGCTGTTTTTT
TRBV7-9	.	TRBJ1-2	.	CASSTGLTTLANYGYTF	TGTGCCAGCAGCACGGGACTTACTACTTTAGCTAACTATGGCTACACCTTC
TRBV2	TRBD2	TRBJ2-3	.	CASSERGSGRGADTQYF	TGTGCCAGCAGTGAAAGAGGTAGCGGGAGAGGAGCAGATACGCAGTATTTT
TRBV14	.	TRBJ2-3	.	CASSLGQHTQYF	TGTGCCAGCAGCCTTGGACAACATACGCAGTATTTT
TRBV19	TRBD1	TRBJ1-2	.	CASSTGTGWGYGYTF	TGTGCCAGTAGTACTGGGACAGGGTGGGGCTATGGCTACACCTTC
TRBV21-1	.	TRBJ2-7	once	CASSKTWGLVNLSVQYF	TGTGCCAGCAGCAAAACCTGGGGACTAGTGAACCTGAGTGTGCAGTACTTC
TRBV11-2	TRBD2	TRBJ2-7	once	CASSPPREKRRGGYEQYF	TGTGCCAGCAGCCCCCCGAGGGAAAAGAGGCGGGGGGGCTACGAGCAGTACTTC
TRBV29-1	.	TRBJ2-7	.	CSVGGDGAQYF	TGCAGCGTTGGGGGGGACGGGGCCCAGTACTTC
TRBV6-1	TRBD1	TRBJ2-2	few	CASSATGDTGELFF	TGTGCCAGCAGTGCGACAGGGGACACCGGGGAGCTGTTTTTT
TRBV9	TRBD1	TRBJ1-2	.	CASSVESTGVRGYTF	TGTGCCAGCAGCGTAGAGTCAACAGGGGTGAGGGGCTACACCTTC
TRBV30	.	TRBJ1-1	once	CAWSGKGDIMNTEAFF	TGTGCCTGGAGTGGAAAGGGGGACATTATGAACACTGAAGCTTTCTTT
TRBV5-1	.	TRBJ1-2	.	CASNAGASYGYTF	TGCGCCAGCAACGCAGGGGCAAGCTATGGCTACACCTTC
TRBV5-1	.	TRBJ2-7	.	CASSLAPRVAEQYF	TGCGCCAGCAGCTTGGCGCCCAGGGTGGCCGAGCAGTACTTC
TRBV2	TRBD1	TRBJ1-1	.	CASSIGQGAGEAFF	TGTGCCAGCAGTATCGGACAGGGGGCCGGTGAAGCTTTCTTT
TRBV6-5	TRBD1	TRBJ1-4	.	CASSYETGPNEKLFF	TGTGCCAGCAGTTACGAGACAGGGCCTAATGAAAAACTGTTTTTT
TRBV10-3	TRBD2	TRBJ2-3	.	CAISTPTSAVPHISTDTQYF	TGTGCCATCAGCACCCCGACTAGCGCGGTCCCTCACATAAGCACAGATACGCAGTATTTT
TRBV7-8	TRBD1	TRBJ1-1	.	CASSLAGGGNTEAFF	TGTGCCAGCAGCTTAGCAGGGGGCGGAAACACTGAAGCTTTCTTT
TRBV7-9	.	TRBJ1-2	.	CASSQQTDLNYGYTF	TGTGCCAGCAGCCAGCAGACAGATCTAAACTATGGCTACACCTTC
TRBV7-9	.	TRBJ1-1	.	CASSLSGGVDTEAFF	TGTGCCAGCAGCTTATCGGGGGGTGTGGACACTGAAGCTTTCTTT
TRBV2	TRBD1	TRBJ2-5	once	CASSPQGWETQYF	TGTGCCAGCAGTCCACAGGGGTGGGAGACCCAGTACTTC
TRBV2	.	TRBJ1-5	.	CASSETNQPQHF	TGTGCCAGCAGTGAGACAAATCAGCCCCAGCATTTT
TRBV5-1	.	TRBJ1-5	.	CASSFGTPNQPQHF	TGCGCCAGCAGCTTCGGGACTCCTAATCAGCCCCAGCATTTT
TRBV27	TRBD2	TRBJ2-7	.	CASSISSGYSYEQYF	TGTGCCAGCAGTATATCTAGCGGGTACTCCTACGAGCAGTACTTC
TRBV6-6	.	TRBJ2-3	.	CASSPVSITDTQYF	TGTGCCAGCAGCCCGGTGTCAATAACAGATACGCAGTATTTT
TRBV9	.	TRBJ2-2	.	CASSVPGQGGELFF	TGTGCCAGCAGCGTCCCAGGCCAGGGCGGGGAGCTGTTTTTT
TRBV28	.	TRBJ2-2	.	CASSFDQADTGELFF	TGTGCCAGCAGTTTCGATCAGGCAGACACCGGGGAGCTGTTTTTT
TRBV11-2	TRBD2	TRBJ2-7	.	CASSLDLAGVVYEQYF	TGTGCCAGCAGCTTAGATTTAGCGGGAGTAGTCTACGAGCAGTACTTC
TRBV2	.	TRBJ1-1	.	CASSDGGWAEAFF	TGTGCCAGCAGTGACGGCGGGTGGGCTGAAGCTTTCTTT
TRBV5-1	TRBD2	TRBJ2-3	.	CASSNPDVAGGGTDTQYF	TGCGCCAGCAGCAACCCCGACGTAGCGGGGGGTGGCACAGATACGCAGTATTTT
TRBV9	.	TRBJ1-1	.	CASNWAGDTEAFF	TGTGCCAGCAATTGGGCAGGGGACACTGAAGCTTTCTTT
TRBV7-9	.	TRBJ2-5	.	CASSSGLPQETQYF	TGTGCCAGCAGCTCGGGACTTCCACAAGAGACCCAGTACTTC
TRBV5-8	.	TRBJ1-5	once	CASSLGRDRQPQHF	TGTGCCAGCAGCTTGGGGCGGGACCGACAGCCCCAGCATTTT
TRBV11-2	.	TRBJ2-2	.	CASGLRGQAGELFF	TGTGCCAGCGGACTTCGGGGTCAGGCCGGGGAGCTGTTTTTT
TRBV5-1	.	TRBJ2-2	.	CASEPGTLDTGELFF	TGCGCCAGCGAGCCGGGGACACTTGACACCGGGGAGCTGTTTTTT
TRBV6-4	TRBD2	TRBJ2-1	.	CASSDSKLAGNEQFF	TGTGCCAGCAGTGACTCAAAACTAGCGGGCAATGAGCAGTTCTTC
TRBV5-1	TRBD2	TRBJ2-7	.	CASSLTLGLEGYEQYF	TGCGCCAGCAGCTTGACGTTGGGACTAGAGGGATACGAGCAGTACTTC